One and the same sample provided the 24 T cell receptor beta chains below, sequenced in a study of early stage breast cancer tumors. The data were produced by immunoSEQ multiplex PCR, yet TCRdb's version contains in-frame clones alone and is incomplete. The sample has 8,500 to 10,000 clones; around 76% are singletons. Sequencing was carried out using normal breast tissue next to the tumor. These receptors all come from a person aged 40-50 years with breast cancer.

This sequence joins TRBV29-1 and TRBJ2-1; 7 bases line up with TRBD2. CDR3 length equals 17 residues. Unmatched junction bases numbered 21, after V lost 6 bases and J lost 7 bases. Germline V gene sequence: CDR1 SQVTM, CDR2 ANQGSEA. The CDR3 spells CSVSLAEEGGPGNEQFF. CDR3 DNA sequence: TGCAGCGTGTCATTAGCGGAGGAGGGAGGGCCTGGGAATGAGCAGTTCTTC.

V is TRBV5-4 and J is TRBJ1-2; D gene unclear. With 1 base removed from V and 8 bases from J, the gap between germline ends came to 9 bases. This CDR3 contains 12 residues. CDR1 is SGHNT and CDR2 is YYREEE in the germline V gene (reference sequence). The CDR3 reads CASSLSGIGYTF. CDR3 in DNA: TGTGCCAGCAGCTTGTCCGGGATCGGCTACACCTTC.

V gene TRBV7-9 combines with J gene TRBJ2-3, with D uncertain. Per the germline V gene, CDR1 is SEHNR and CDR2 is FQNEAQ (reference sequence). The CDR3 has 13 amino acids. Trimming pared 1 base from V and 1 base from J, leaving 3 bases between. CDR3 sequence reads: CASSLGRTDTQYF. The CDR3 DNA reads as TGTGCCAGCAGCTTAGGTCGCACAGATACGCAGTATTTT.

The chain combines TRBV29-1 with TRBJ2-1; the match to TRBD1 covers 9 bases. V shed 7 bases and J 7 bases; nucleotides not matched to a gene: 8. The CDR3 covers 13 residues. CDR1 SQVTM and CDR2 ANQGSEA come from the germline V gene. CDR3 nucleotides: TGCAGCGCCCTGGACAGGGGTTGGAATGAGCAGTTCTTC. Translation gives CSALDRGWNEQFF.

The sample holds a few counts of this clone. The chain recombines TRBV5-3 with TRBJ1-5; a weak D match, TRBD1 (5 bases). TRBV5-3 is marked as an open reading frame, function uncertain. The CDR3 runs to 14 residues. Trimming took off 8 bases at V and 2 bases at J, with 14 bases between the two ends. The CDR3 spells CASRIGVGNQPQHF. CDR3 bases: TGTGCCAGCAGAATAGGGGTAGGCAATCAGCCCCAGCATTTT.

The chain employs TRBV19 and TRBJ1-4; the D gene is possibly TRBD1 (5 bases). V shed 6 bases and J shed 3 bases, with 11 bases lying between them. Germline lookup yields CDR1 LNHDA and CDR2 SQIVND (reference sequence). This CDR3 is 14 amino acids long. DNA for the CDR3: TGTGCCAGTAGCCGGGGGGACTCTAATGAAAAACTGTTTTTT. It specifies CASSRGDSNEKLFF.

The chain is built from TRBV15 and TRBJ2-5; D call uncertain. The CDR3 totals 15 residues. The germline gives CDR1 LNHNV, CDR2 YYDKDF (reference sequence). V was clipped by 0 bases and J by 2 bases, with 10 bases between them. The CDR3 sequence is CATSRDHNRQETQYF. The DNA for the CDR3 is TGTGCCACCAGCAGAGATCACAACAGACAAGAGACCCAGTACTTC.

The J gene is TRBJ2-3, the V gene TRBV4-2, with 14 bases lining up with TRBD2. This CDR3 comprises 18 residues. V shed 6 bases, J shed 2 bases, and the junction held 10 bases outside the gene matches. In germline, CDR1 is LGHNA, CDR2 YNFKEQ. Here the CDR3 DNA reads TGTGCCAGCAGACCGGGACTAGCGGGAGACTACTACACAGATACGCAGTATTTT. This sequence encodes CASRPGLAGDYYTDTQYF.

The chain joins TRBV7-9 to TRBJ2-7; no firm D call. Germline CDR1 is SEHNR and CDR2 is FQNEAQ (reference sequence). V lost 5 bases to trimming and J lost 5 bases, with 13 bases between them. The CDR3 is 13 amino acids. CDR3 DNA: TGTGCCAGCAGCCCCCCCCTAGAAAACGAGCAGTACTTC. Its protein is CASSPPLENEQYF. Based on the CDR3 plus reference TRBV7-9 and TRBJ2-7, the full variable domain is DTGVSQNPRHKITKRGQNVTFRCDPISEHNRLYWYRQTLGQGPEFLTYFQNEAQLEKSRLLSDRFSAERPKGSFSTLEIQRTEQGDSAMYLCASSPPLENEQYFGPGTRLTVT.

The chain joins TRBV5-1 to TRBJ2-5, with TRBD2 identical over 14 bases. Germline V gives CDR1 SGHRS, CDR2 YFSETQ. The CDR3 runs 18 residues. The junction had 13 bases not matched to a gene; V was cut back by 4 bases and J by 5 bases. The CDR3 reads CASSPSTSGRAFLETQYF. CDR3 DNA sequence: TGCGCCAGCAGCCCGTCGACTAGCGGGAGGGCCTTCCTGGAGACCCAGTACTTC.

In its sample, this clone was seen a few times. The chain recombines TRBV4-2 with TRBJ2-3; 7 bases map to TRBD2. CDR1 LGHNA and CDR2 YNFKEQ come from the germline V gene. The ends lost 0 bases at V and 1 base at J; junction bases unmatched: 4. The CDR3 has 16 residues. CDR3 sequence: CASSQERGTGTDTQYF. The CDR3 DNA reads TGTGCCAGCAGCCAAGAGCGGGGGACGGGCACAGATACGCAGTATTTT.

This clone occurred once. The chain carries TRBV6-6 and TRBJ2-1; 8 bases are shared with TRBD2. V shed 7 bases and J 3 bases; nucleotides not matched to a gene: 5. The CDR3 is 14 residues long. The germline V gene has CDR1 MNHNY and CDR2 SVGAGI (reference sequence). CDR3 sequence reads: CASMRTSLYNEQFF. DNA for the CDR3: TGTGCCAGCATGAGGACTAGCCTCTACAATGAGCAGTTCTTC.

The chain recombines TRBV10-2 with TRBJ2-5, with 7 positions matching TRBD2. The CDR3 is made up of 14 amino acids. Unmatched junction bases numbered 3, after V lost 4 bases and J lost 1 base. Germline V CDR1 and CDR2: WSHSY, SAAADI. The chain's CDR3 is CASSGTSIQETQYF. The CDR3 region has the DNA TGCGCCAGCAGTGGGACTAGTATCCAAGAGACCCAGTACTTC.

The CDR3 region is CASSHRTETQYF. The CDR3, as DNA: TGTGCCAGCAGCCATAGGACGGAGACCCAGTACTTC. The chain carries TRBV7-2 and TRBJ2-5; D not resolved. The length of the CDR3 is 12 residues. The germline V and J ends were trimmed by 5 bases and 5 bases, with 9 bases remaining between them. CDR1 is SGHTA and CDR2 is FQGNSA in the germline V gene.

The DNA of the CDR3 is TGTGCCTGGAGTGGGGGGACAGGACGACTCCTGAACACTGAAGCTTTCTTT. Its translation: CAWSGGTGRLLNTEAFF. The chain is built from TRBV30 and TRBJ1-1, with 8 bases fitting TRBD1. V lost 1 base to trimming and J lost 0 bases; unmatched junction nucleotides: 10. This CDR3 is built from 17 residues. Per the germline V gene, CDR1 is GTSNPN and CDR2 is SVGIG (reference sequence).

This clone occurred a few times. The chain carries TRBV9 and TRBJ1-2, with D perhaps TRBD1 (6 bases). Germline CDR1 reads SGDLS; CDR2 reads YYNGEE. The CDR3 sequence is 15 residues long. V lost 0 bases to trimming and J lost 0 bases, with 9 bases between them. The DNA of the CDR3 is TGTGCCAGCAGCGTAGGGGACAATCCTAACTATGGCTACACCTTC. It encodes CASSVGDNPNYGYTF.

J is TRBJ2-1 and V is TRBV11-2; D remains unclear. V lost 5 bases, J lost 8 bases, and 16 bases lay in between. The CDR3 loop spans 14 amino acids. The germline gives CDR1 SGHAT, CDR2 FQNNGV. CDR3 sequence reads: CASSPGSKRDEQFF. CDR3 nucleotide sequence: TGTGCCAGCAGCCCCGGGTCTAAGCGCGATGAGCAGTTCTTC.

The chain carries TRBV5-8 and TRBJ2-4; D not certain. Between the trimmed V and J ends, which lost 4 bases and 6 bases, there was a span of 8 bases. This CDR3 contains 12 residues. The germline CDR1 and CDR2 sequences are SGHTS and YDEGEE. Written as DNA, the CDR3 is TGTGCCAGCAGCCGTTGGTCAAACATTCAGTACTTC. Residues: CASSRWSNIQYF.

This clone occurred a few times. The rearrangement uses TRBV30 and TRBJ2-2; no firm D call. The CDR3 is 12 residues long. Trimming shortened V by 0 bases and J by 8 bases, and 7 bases separated the two germline ends. Germline lookup yields CDR1 GTSNPN and CDR2 SVGIG (reference sequence). Written as DNA, the CDR3 is TGTGCCTGGAGTGTACCGTTAGGGGAGCTGTTTTTT. It codes for CAWSVPLGELFF.

The V and J genes are TRBV10-3 and TRBJ2-1; TRBD2 aligns across 11 bases. Trimming cost V 9 bases and J 4 bases; bases outside gene matches: 8. This CDR3 has 15 residues. The germline V gene encodes CDR1 ENHRY and CDR2 SYGVKD. DNA for the CDR3: TGTGCCATAAGATCCGGGACTAGCGGTTACAATGAGCAGTTCTTC. Translating gives CAIRSGTSGYNEQFF.

To note about this clone: One junction end does not reproduce the germline sequence, and a read error may be involved. The chain employs TRBV30 and TRBJ1-2; D is undetermined. From germline, CDR1 is GTSNPN and CDR2 SVGIG (reference sequence). The CDR3 consists of 14 residues. For the CDR3, the DNA is TGTGCCTGGAATAAACGACCGACCAACTACGGCTACACCTTC. Translated, it gives CAWNKRPTNYGYTF.

This clone was observed a handful of times. The chain uses TRBV6-4 and TRBJ2-6, with no clear D. Trimming took off 0 bases at V and 0 bases at J, with 6 bases between the two ends. The CDR3 is 16 residues long. Germline-derived CDR1 and CDR2 are MRHNA and SNTAGT. CDR3 loop: CASSDSPSSGANVLTF. The CDR3 DNA follows: TGTGCCAGCAGTGACTCACCCAGCTCTGGGGCCAACGTCCTGACTTTC.

J is TRBJ1-2 and V is TRBV19; D is unclear. This CDR3 is built from 15 residues. Germline V lookup: CDR1 LNHDA, CDR2 SQIVND (reference sequence). Deletions cut 0 bases from V and 0 bases from J, with 8 bases between. The CDR3 DNA follows: TGTGCCAGTAGTATAGAGGCTAAGGCTAACTATGGCTACACCTTC. Translated, it gives CASSIEAKANYGYTF.

V gene TRBV5-4 combines with J gene TRBJ2-6, with TRBD2 identical over 7 bases. The junction had 13 bases not matched to a gene; V was cut back by 6 bases and J by 4 bases. Germline V gene sequence: CDR1 SGHNT, CDR2 YYREEE (reference sequence). The CDR3 runs to 17 residues. CDR3 DNA: TGTGCCAGCACCCGGGGGAGGGACGGTCGGGGGGCCAACGTCCTGACTTTC. This encodes CASTRGRDGRGANVLTF.